The source of this T cell receptor beta chain is a study of T cell responses to AZD1222 COVID-19 vaccine. Study in general: Second-dose intervals of approximately 4 or approximately 12 weeks were pooled.

Overall study results and limits: Without day 14 samples, only post-peak T cell repertoires were studied. Along spike, vaccine-associated CD4 TCRs were found throughout, with dominance at 160-218 and 743-854. The sample set comprised mostly white British donors with more females, and clonal diversity was possibly underestimated.

As to this clone: Antigen: not known.

The CDR3 consists of 16 residues. The germline CDR1 and CDR2 sequences are DFQATT and SNEGSKA (reference sequence). V lost 3 bases and J 3 bases, leaving 19 bases between the germline ends. Some clones are missing from TCRdb's copy, which holds only in-frame ones; the method was immunoSEQ multiplex PCR. The table records around 130,000 clones, more than 85% of them present only once. This rearrangement joins TRBV20-1 to TRBJ2-3; D remains unclear. The receptor was isolated from an adult in good health. The input for sequencing was peripheral blood, taken on day 0 of AZD1222 vaccination. CDR3 sequence (DNA): TGCAGTGCTAGTGATGGTTCCCGTCCCGGGACAGATACGCAGTATTTT. Its translation: CSASDGSRPGTDTQYF.